This TCR beta chain was observed in a study of cytomegalovirus exposure and HLA in healthy donors. On the study more broadly: HLA-typed donors contributed some 77 million unique TCRs, which were held in an early data release.

This clone turned up a few times. Its target is unknown. Study results and caveats: The majority of TCR sequences were rare, yet some public TCRs appeared in many donors. Presence/absence comparisons presumed near-even sequencing depth among donors.

This PCR relied on a set of 60 Vbeta primers and 13 Jbeta primers. Clones were read by immunoSEQ multiplex PCR, and TCRdb kept only the in-frame ones, dropping some. The sample lists about 57,000 clones, around 83% seen once, with 4.3% in the top ten. This clonotype originated in a man aged 25 to 40 in good health and CMV-seronegative. Sample: PBMCs.

Here the CDR3 reads CASISGQRPTEAFF. The CDR3 DNA sequence: TGCGCCAGCATCTCGGGACAGAGACCGACTGAAGCTTTCTTT. The rearrangement uses TRBV10-2 and TRBJ1-1; TRBD1 agrees at 7 bases. The germline V gene encodes CDR1 WSHSY and CDR2 SAAADI. Trimming took 7 bases from V and 5 from J; bases not matched to a gene: 10. CDR3 length: 14 residues.